Below are 32 T cell receptor beta chains sequenced from a single sample in a study of CD8+ T cells in alopecia areata. RNA was isolated and reverse transcribed to cDNA, the sequencing template. TCRdb's table, derived via immunoSEQ multiplex PCR, lists solely in-frame clones and lacks some. This sample has about 270,000 clones, each found more than once. Using CD4, CD8alpha, NKG2D, NKG2ACE and other markers, pooled cutaneous lymph node cells were sorted. Sequences were obtained from CD4+ T cells sorted from a lymph node. All receptors derive from a C3H/HeJ mouse with alopecia areata. MHC haplotype here: H2-k.

This clone was picked up a small number of times. Gene labels here are mouse ones. The read stops 4 residues short of the end of the CDR3; the missing end is completed from the germline J gene. The J gene is TRBJ2-7, the V gene TRBV5, with 7 bases that match TRBD2. V gave up 4 bases and J gave up 2 bases; unmatched junction bases: 2. Germline CDR1 and CDR2: LGHNA and YNLKQL (reference sequence). The CDR3 has 13 amino acids. The part of the CDR3 DNA that was read is TGTGCCAGCAGCCCACTGGGGACCTAT. It yields the protein CASSPLGTY. The CDR3 reads in full as CASSPLGTYEQYF.

Comments on this clone: Each gene name is a mouse one. CDR3 sequence: CASSNTGGEQDTQYF. The sequenced CDR3 bases are TGTGCCAGCAGCAACACTGGGGGCGAACAAGAC. The chain links TRBV19 to TRBJ2-5; 8 bases match TRBD2. The read finishes 4 residues shy of the CDR3 end, and the germline J gene is used to complete it. CDR3 length equals 15 residues. The germline CDR1 and CDR2 sequences are FNHDT and SITEND (reference sequence). After removal of 5 bases from V and 3 bases from J, the junction contained 8 bases not matched to a gene.

This clone was seen a few times. Genes here carry mouse names. The missing CDR3 end, 4 residues past where the read stops, is filled in from the germline J gene. This chain connects TRBV5 to TRBJ2-4; D possibly corresponds to TRBD2 (6 bases). CDR3 length: 15 amino acids. Trimming took off 3 bases at V and 0 bases at J, with 10 bases between the two ends. The V gene's germline CDR1 is LGHNA and CDR2 YNLKQL (reference sequence). This CDR3 reads CASSQLGVSQNTLYF. The DNA read from the CDR3 is TGTGCCAGCAGCCAGTTGGGGGTTAGTCAAAAC.

This clone was seen only a few times. The gene names here belong to mouse. The CDR3 goes on 4 residues after the read ends, and that part is filled in from the germline J gene. The V gene is TRBV13-3, the J gene TRBJ1-2; no clear D gene. The CDR3 spans 14 residues. V shed 2 bases and J shed 0 bases, with 8 bases lying between them. Per germline, CDR1 NNHDY and CDR2 SYVADS. The CDR3 protein is CASSDQEANSDYTF. The sequenced part of the CDR3 DNA is TGTGCCAGCAGTGACCAGGAAGCAAACTCC.

As concerns this clone: Genes and germline come from the mouse. The read ends 4 residues shy of where the CDR3 ends; the end is completed using the germline J gene. V is TRBV13-1 and J is TRBJ2-2; 10 nucleotides line up with TRBD2. The J segment lost 3 bases and the V segment lost 0 bases, leaving 2 bases of the junction unmatched. The CDR3 has 16 amino acids. CDR1 NSHNY and CDR2 SYGAGN come from the germline V gene. The CDR3 loop is CASSDAGGADTGQLYF. CDR3 bases read: TGTGCCAGCAGTGATGCTGGGGGGGCGGACACCGGG.

On this clone: Mouse germline and gene names are used. The read terminates 4 residues before the CDR3 end, so the remaining end is supplied by the germline J gene. The V and J genes are TRBV5 and TRBJ2-7, with 10 bases fitting TRBD2. This CDR3 region has 16 residues. Per the germline V gene, CDR1 is LGHNA and CDR2 is YNLKQL (reference sequence). The CDR3 is CASSQDPDWGVYEQYF. The sequenced CDR3 bases are TGTGCCAGCAGCCAAGATCCCGACTGGGGGGTTTAT.

Notes on this clone: These gene names are mouse names. Coverage ceases 4 residues before the CDR3 finishes, and the germline J gene fills in the end. V gene TRBV1 combines with J gene TRBJ1-1; no clear D. CDR1 is NSQYPW and CDR2 is LRSPGD in the germline V gene (reference sequence). CDR3 length: 15 amino acids. V was shortened by 0 bases and J by 1 base, with 9 bases between the two germline ends. Partial CDR3 DNA: TGCACCTGCAGTGCAGATCCGGCAGGGAACACA. This translates into CTCSADPAGNT. The full CDR3 is CTCSADPAGNTEVFF.

For this clone: Gene names and germline match the mouse. Read data end 4 residues before the CDR3 end; the end is taken from the germline J gene. The V call is TRBV5, the J call TRBJ2-5; D is undetermined. The V gene's germline CDR1 is LGHNA and CDR2 YNLKQL (reference sequence). This CDR3 contains 14 residues. The covered CDR3 bases are TGTGCCAGCAGCCCCGACAAGAAAAAAGAC. Residues: CASSPDKKKD. The entire CDR3 protein is CASSPDKKKDTQYF.

Only a few counts were recorded for this clone. Here the gene names and germline are mouse. Sequencing ends 4 residues short of the CDR3 end; the germline J gene provides the rest. Other DNA sequences in this sample translate to the same CDR3. This chain joins TRBV13-1 and TRBJ1-2, with 7 nucleotides matching TRBD1. The germline V gene has CDR1 NSHNY and CDR2 SYGAGN. There are 15 residues in the CDR3. Germline trimming cut 0 bases from V and 2 bases from J; bases unmatched to any gene: 4. This CDR3 reads CASSDAGGANSDYTF. CDR3 DNA (partial): TGTGCCAGCAGTGATGCAGGGGGGGCGAACTCC.

In the case of this clone: Gene labels here are mouse ones. The sequenced fragment ends 4 residues before the CDR3 boundary, so the rest is inferred from the germline J gene. The same CDR3 can be traced to other DNA sequences in this sample. The rearrangement uses TRBV19 and TRBJ2-1; perhaps TRBD2 as D (6 bases). This CDR3 has 14 residues. Germline CDR1 reads FNHDT; CDR2 reads SITEND (reference sequence). The V end lost 5 bases, the J end lost 2 bases, and 11 bases lay between the germline ends. This chain's CDR3 is CASSTTGYYAEQFF. CDR3 DNA (partial): TGTGCCAGCAGCACGACTGGCTACTATGCT.

Worth noting for this clone: The germline and genes are mouse ones. The read ends 4 residues early relative to the CDR3; the germline J gene fills the gap. J is TRBJ2-7 and V is TRBV13-3; 10 bases align to TRBD2. The CDR3 extends over 14 amino acids. V was clipped by 4 bases and J by 3 bases; unmatched bases: 4. Germline CDR1 and CDR2: NNHDY and SYVADS. The part of the CDR3 DNA that was read is TGTGCCAGCAGTCTCTGGGGGGGCGGCTAT. This encodes CASSLWGGGY. The complete CDR3 sequence is CASSLWGGGYEQYF.

This clone was observed a handful of times. The listed genes are named as in mouse. Read coverage stops 4 residues before the CDR3 terminus; the germline J gene supplies the remainder. Different DNA sequences within this sample yield the same CDR3. The chain has TRBV13-1 and TRBJ2-1; 11 bases agree with TRBD2. Trimming cost V 3 bases and J 2 bases; bases outside gene matches: 1. This CDR3 has 15 residues. Germline CDR1 reads NSHNY; CDR2 reads SYGAGN. The CDR3 DNA, read in part, is TGTGCCAGCAGTGGACTGGGGGGGTACTATGCT. Translation gives CASSGLGGYYA. The whole CDR3 sequence is CASSGLGGYYAEQFF.

This clone was observed a handful of times. These gene names are mouse names. The sequence runs out 4 residues before the end of the CDR3; the remainder is reconstructed from the germline J gene. The chain is built from TRBV19 and TRBJ2-2, with D unresolved. Per the germline V gene, CDR1 is FNHDT and CDR2 is SITEND (reference sequence). The CDR3 length is 12 residues. Deletions cut 2 bases from V and 5 bases from J, with 4 bases between. The sequenced part of the CDR3 DNA is TGTGCCAGCAGTATCATTACCGGG. Its protein is CASSIITG. The CDR3 reads in full as CASSIITGQLYF.

This clone was counted a few times. Mouse names are used for the genes. The read terminates 4 residues ahead of where the CDR3 ends, so the germline J gene completes it. This chain uses TRBV29 with TRBJ2-5; TRBD2 matches 8 bases. The CDR3 has 14 residues. The germline gives CDR1 MSHET, CDR2 SYDVDS. The V and J ends lost 4 bases and 2 bases, in that order; junction bases with no gene match: 2. The CDR3 is CASSSLGGQDTQYF. Partial CDR3 DNA: TGTGCTAGCAGTTCCCTGGGGGGCCAAGAC.

About this clone: Gene names denote mouse genes. The sequence runs out 4 residues before the end of the CDR3; the remainder is reconstructed from the germline J gene. J is TRBJ1-2 and V is TRBV19; 8 positions agree with TRBD1. The CDR3 consists of 14 residues. CDR1 is FNHDT, CDR2 SITEND, per germline (reference sequence). After removal of 3 bases from V and 4 bases from J, the junction contained 5 bases not matched to a gene. Partial CDR3 DNA: TGTGCCAGCAGTAGGGGACAGGCTGGCTCC. Translation: CASSRGQAGS. The whole CDR3 protein reads CASSRGQAGSDYTF.

With regard to this clone: Gene names refer to mouse genes. The read halts 4 residues ahead of the CDR3 end, with the missing end drawn from the germline J gene. The V and J genes are TRBV5 and TRBJ2-4, with D unclear. V lost 2 bases to trimming and J lost 0 bases, with 3 bases between them. The CDR3 contains 13 residues. Germline V gene data show CDR1 as LGHNA and CDR2 as YNLKQL (reference sequence). The part of the CDR3 DNA that was read is TGTGCCAGCAGCCAAAATAGTCAAAAC. It yields the protein CASSQNSQN. The CDR3, in full, reads CASSQNSQNTLYF.

The table lists this clone with a few counts. All gene names here are mouse names. The read terminates 4 residues ahead of where the CDR3 ends, so the germline J gene completes it. The chain links TRBV13-1 to TRBJ2-3, with D possibly matching TRBD1 (6 bases). The CDR3 length is 12 residues. Germline-derived CDR1 and CDR2 are NSHNY and SYGAGN. The DNA read from the CDR3 is TGTGCCAGCAGTCCGGGACAAGAA. Encoded protein: CASSPGQE. The whole CDR3 sequence is CASSPGQETLYF.

In the case of this clone: Any gene name here is a mouse gene name. The missing CDR3 end, 4 residues past where the read stops, is filled in from the germline J gene. V usage is TRBV13-1 and J usage is TRBJ2-3, with TRBD2 matching 8 bases. Trimming removed 3 bases from V and 1 base from J; junction bases left unmatched: 7. This CDR3 region has 16 residues. The germline gives CDR1 NSHNY, CDR2 SYGAGN. CDR3 bases read: TGTGCCAGCAGTGGTCTGGGGGGAGGGGGTGCAGAA. The encoded protein is CASSGLGGGGAE. The whole CDR3 protein reads CASSGLGGGGAETLYF.

Only a few counts were recorded for this clone. Any gene name here is a mouse gene name. The read terminates 4 residues ahead of where the CDR3 ends, so the germline J gene completes it. Additional DNA sequences in this sample encode the identical CDR3. The chain combines TRBV13-3 with TRBJ2-1; the match to TRBD1 covers 7 bases. Per germline, CDR1 NNHDY and CDR2 SYVADS. The CDR3 is made up of 13 amino acids. Incomplete CDR3 DNA: TGTGCCAGCAGTCGACAGGGAGGCGCT. Its protein is CASSRQGGA. The CDR3 reads in full as CASSRQGGAEQFF.

This clone was observed a handful of times. A much larger clone differs from this one at a single base, so this may be a read error. Gene names are mouse gene names. The CDR3 end lies 4 residues beyond the end of the read and is filled in from the germline J gene. This chain connects TRBV13-1 to TRBJ2-1; 7 nucleotides match TRBD1. CDR1 NSHNY and CDR2 SYGAGN come from the germline V gene. The CDR3 is 14 residues long. J lost 5 bases, V lost 5 bases, and 7 bases had no gene match. The sequenced part of the CDR3 DNA is TGTGCCAGCAGCCTACAGGGGCTGGATGCT. Translated, it gives CASSLQGLDA. The CDR3 in full is CASSLQGLDAEQFF.

In this sample, this clone turned up a few times. Germline and genes here are mouse. The CDR3 extends 4 residues past the end of the read, so its final part is completed from the germline J gene. V and J are TRBV19 and TRBJ2-5; D possibly corresponds to TRBD1 (5 bases). The CDR3 runs 13 residues. The V end lost 3 bases, the J end lost 3 bases, and 8 bases lay between the germline ends. Germline assignment: CDR1 FNHDT and CDR2 SITEND (reference sequence). The CDR3 is CASSKDRQDTQYF. Partial CDR3 DNA: TGTGCCAGCAGTAAAGACAGACAAGAC.

Note on this clone: Here the gene names and germline are mouse. The read falls 4 residues short of the CDR3 end, and the missing part is taken from the germline J gene. V and J are TRBV1 and TRBJ2-1, with 9 nucleotides matching TRBD2. J was trimmed by 3 bases and V by 0 bases; bases with no gene match: 0. The CDR3 runs 15 residues. In germline, CDR1 is NSQYPW, CDR2 LRSPGD (reference sequence). The sequenced part of the CDR3 DNA is TGCACCTGCAGTGCAGAACTGGGGGGCTATGCT. It translates to CTCSAELGGYA. The whole CDR3 sequence reads CTCSAELGGYAEQFF.

This clone was counted between two and nine times. Genes and germline are mouse. The CDR3 extends 4 residues past the end of the read, so its final part is completed from the germline J gene. The chain employs TRBV1 and TRBJ2-5; perhaps TRBD1 as D (5 bases). Germline CDR1 and CDR2: NSQYPW and LRSPGD (reference sequence). The CDR3 length is 14 residues. V was cut by 2 bases and J by 1 base, with 7 bases left in between. CDR3 sequence: CTCSAKTDQDTQYF. CDR3 DNA, as far as it was read: TGCACCTGCAGTGCAAAGACAGACCAAGAC.

This clone has a handful of counts. Here the gene names and germline are mouse. From the germline J gene comes the end of the CDR3, since the read stops 4 residues before it. The chain has TRBV13-2 and TRBJ1-1, with D perhaps TRBD1 (6 bases). The germline V gene has CDR1 NNHNN and CDR2 SYGAGS (reference sequence). The V gene lost 2 bases and the J gene lost 1 base, with 9 bases spanning the gap. CDR3 size: 14 residues. The CDR3 protein is CASGDRGLNTEVFF. CDR3 DNA (partial): TGTGCCAGCGGTGACAGGGGCCTAAACACA.

This clone was counted ten times or more. Genes and germline are mouse. Sequencing ends 4 residues short of the CDR3 end; the germline J gene provides the rest. The genes are TRBV13-3 and TRBJ1-2, with 7 bases matching TRBD1. The CDR3 extends over 13 amino acids. CDR1 is NNHDY and CDR2 is SYVADS in the germline V gene. V was clipped by 5 bases and J by 4 bases; unmatched bases: 5. The DNA read from the CDR3 is TGTGCCAGCAGCCCGACAGGGATCTCC. This translates into CASSPTGIS. The CDR3 as a whole reads CASSPTGISDYTF.

A few counts support this clone. Gene names follow the mouse nomenclature. Coverage ceases 4 residues before the CDR3 finishes, and the germline J gene fills in the end. The chain recombines TRBV5 with TRBJ1-2; D is uncertain. Germline V gene data show CDR1 as LGHNA and CDR2 as YNLKQL (reference sequence). The CDR3 sequence is 14 residues long. The V and J ends lost 4 bases and 0 bases respectively, with 9 bases between them. The sequenced CDR3 bases are TGTGCCAGCAGCCCTCTTTATGCAAACTCC. It yields the protein CASSPLYANS. Given in full, the CDR3 is CASSPLYANSDYTF.

This clone occurred a few times. Gene names refer to mouse genes. The read falls 3 residues short of the CDR3 end, and the missing part is taken from the germline J gene. The rearrangement uses TRBV13-1 and TRBJ1-6; D perhaps matches TRBD1 (6 bases). TRBJ1-6 is placed among ORFs of uncertain function. The germline V gene encodes CDR1 NSHNY and CDR2 SYGAGN. CDR3 length equals 14 residues. V lost 2 bases to trimming and J lost 8 bases, with 11 bases between them. The DNA read from the CDR3 is TGTGCCAGCAGTGACCAGGGGTTAGATTCGCCC. This translates into CASSDQGLDSP. The complete CDR3 reads CASSDQGLDSPLYF.

The sample holds many counts of this clone. Gene and germline names: mouse. The read ends 4 residues shy of where the CDR3 ends; the end is completed using the germline J gene. The chain carries TRBV17 and TRBJ2-5, with 7 bases that match TRBD1. Per germline, CDR1 MNHDT and CDR2 YYDKIL. The CDR3 covers 14 residues. CDR3 protein: CASSGETGRDTQYF. Partial CDR3 DNA: TGTGCTAGCAGTGGGGAGACAGGGAGAGAC.

This clone was seen ten or more times. Gene names are the mouse ones. The read ends 4 residues shy of where the CDR3 ends; the end is completed using the germline J gene. V usage is TRBV17 and J usage is TRBJ2-1; 10 nucleotides agree with TRBD1. With V trimmed by 6 bases and J by 3 bases, 5 bases remained unmatched. The CDR3 is 15 residues long. Germline V gene data show CDR1 as MNHDT and CDR2 as YYDKIL. The CDR3 reads CASSRRDRGYAEQFF. Partial CDR3 DNA: TGTGCTAGCAGCCGAAGGGACAGGGGCTATGCT. Variable domain in full (rest from reference TRBV17 and TRBJ2-1): DTTVKQNPRYKLARVGKPVNLICSQTMNHDTMYWYQKKPNQAPKLLLFYYDKILNREADTFEKFQSSRPNNSFCSLYIGSAGLEYSAMYLCASSRRDRGYAEQFFGPGTRLTVL.

The sample holds a few counts of this clone. Mouse gene names apply. The read ends 4 residues shy of where the CDR3 ends; the end is completed using the germline J gene. The gene calls are TRBV13-3 and TRBJ2-1; 8 bases match TRBD1. The CDR3 consists of 14 residues. CDR1 and CDR2 from the germline V gene are NNHDY and SYVADS. CDR3: CASSDADRAAEQFF. CDR3 bases read: TGTGCCAGCAGTGATGCGGACAGGGCCGCT.

Concerning this clone itself: All gene names here are mouse names. Read data end 3 residues before the CDR3 end; the end is taken from the germline J gene. This sample also contains other DNA sequences that code for the same CDR3. The gene calls are TRBV19 and TRBJ1-6; 7 bases are shared with TRBD1. TRBJ1-6 has ORF status, its function being uncertain. V gave up 6 bases and J gave up 3 bases; unmatched junction bases: 0. The length of the CDR3 is 13 residues. The germline CDR1 and CDR2 sequences are FNHDT and SITEND (reference sequence). The sequenced CDR3 bases are TGTGCCAGCACAGGGGGCTATAATTCGCCC. Encoded protein: CASTGGYNSP. The whole CDR3 protein reads CASTGGYNSPLYF.

This clone was recorded a few times. Mouse gene names and germline throughout. Read coverage stops 4 residues before the CDR3 terminus; the germline J gene supplies the remainder. The V call is TRBV13-2, the J call TRBJ2-7; 9 bases fit TRBD2. There are 13 residues in the CDR3. Germline loops: CDR1 NNHNN, CDR2 SYGAGS (reference sequence). Partial CDR3 DNA: TGTGCCAGCGGTCGACTGGGGGCTTAT. Amino acids: CASGRLGAY. The entire CDR3 protein reads CASGRLGAYEQYF.